This T cell receptor (beta chain) was identified during a study of blood T cell repertoires in COVID-19. Study information: From T cells, B-cell-depleted T cells, or PBMCs came the material, which was cDNA or gDNA.

Sequenced by immunoSEQ multiplex PCR; TCRdb stores in-frame clones only, minus some. The data hold 250,000 or so clones, with more than 85% observed a single time. Per germline, CDR1 SGDLS and CDR2 YYNGEE. The CDR3 totals 14 residues. V shed 3 bases and J 7 bases; nucleotides not matched to a gene: 7. V gene TRBV9 combines with J gene TRBJ2-7, with 10 bases matching TRBD1. This sequence was found in a man aged 40-55 years who had recovered from COVID-19. The sequenced material came from PBMCs or T cells enriched from blood (not recorded which). The DNA for the CDR3 is TGTGCCAGCAGCGCCGGGACAGGGGTTGGTGAGCAGTACTTC. Its protein is CASSAGTGVGEQYF.